The 5 T cell receptor beta chains below come from one sample, sequenced in a study of cytotoxic CD8 clonotypes in ibrutinib-treated CLL. Data came from immunoSEQ multiplex PCR; TCRdb stores just in-frame clones and leaves some out. Here the sample spans 40,000 or so clones, about 69% being singletons. Sequencing was performed on PBMCs, taken after 24 months of ibrutinib treatment. The receptors derive from a human donor with chronic lymphocytic leukemia.

The chain employs TRBV5-1 and TRBJ1-1; the D gene is possibly TRBD1 (6 bases). The germline gives CDR1 SGHRS, CDR2 YFSETQ. The V end lost 3 bases, the J end lost 4 bases, and 25 bases lay between the germline ends. This CDR3 has 18 amino acids. The DNA for the CDR3 is TGCGCCAGCAGCTACACCCCCGGGACAAGTAGGTTAGGCACTGAAGCTTTCTTT. It encodes CASSYTPGTSRLGTEAFF.

This rearrangement joins TRBV7-9 to TRBJ1-4; D unclear. Germline CDR1 is SEHNR and CDR2 is FQNEAQ (reference sequence). The CDR3 covers 14 residues. The V and J ends lost 5 bases and 4 bases respectively, with 11 bases between them. CDR3 amino acids: CASSPGRINEKLFF. The CDR3 DNA reads as TGTGCCAGCAGCCCTGGACGGATTAATGAAAAACTGTTTTTT.

The V gene is TRBV6-1, the J gene TRBJ1-2; D ambiguous. The germline V gene has CDR1 MNHNS and CDR2 SASEGT. V was clipped by 2 bases and J by 2 bases, with 12 bases between them. This CDR3 region has 15 residues. Here the CDR3 reads CASSEYEAENYGYTF. DNA of the CDR3: TGTGCCAGCAGTGAATACGAGGCAGAGAACTATGGCTACACCTTC.

The chain combines TRBV5-8 with TRBJ2-5; 9 bases map to TRBD1. The CDR3 sequence is 15 residues long. The junction had 8 bases not matched to a gene; V was cut back by 4 bases and J by 4 bases. CDR1 and CDR2 (germline): SGHTS, YDEGEE. The CDR3, as DNA: TGTGCCAGCAGCCCCAGGGGACAGGGAGGAGAGACCCAGTACTTC. It codes for CASSPRGQGGETQYF.

The chain carries TRBV6-5 and TRBJ2-5, with TRBD2 identical over 12 bases. Per the germline V gene, CDR1 is MNHEY and CDR2 is SVGAGI. CDR3 length equals 15 residues. The V and J ends lost 5 bases and 2 bases, in that order; junction bases with no gene match: 3. The CDR3 reads CASSGLAGKQETQYF. CDR3 DNA sequence: TGTGCCAGCAGTGGACTAGCGGGGAAACAAGAGACCCAGTACTTC.